The next 17 T cell receptor beta chains were all read from a single sample in a study of cytomegalovirus exposure and HLA in healthy donors. A multiplex PCR was run with 60 Vbeta primers and 13 Jbeta primers. The data were produced by immunoSEQ multiplex PCR, yet TCRdb's version contains in-frame clones alone and is incomplete. This table has more than 110,000 clones, nearly 80% appearing once. The specimen was PBMCs. The source is a male donor in good health and CMV-seronegative.

The chain combines TRBV27 with TRBJ2-3; D is possibly TRBD2 (5 bases). V was clipped by 5 bases and J by 6 bases, with 6 bases between them. The CDR3 is 11 residues long. Germline assignment: CDR1 MNHEY and CDR2 SMNVEV (reference sequence). The CDR3 nucleotides are TGTGCCAGCAGTCCGGGGGATACGCAGTATTTT. It is translated as CASSPGDTQYF.

As to this clone: Other DNA sequences of this sample code for an identical CDR3. The V gene is TRBV6-5, the J gene TRBJ1-2; 12 bases map to TRBD1. Trimming cost V 2 bases and J 2 bases; bases outside gene matches: 0. Germline V CDR1 and CDR2: MNHEY, SVGAGI. This CDR3 has 15 residues. CDR3 sequence reads: CASSYGTGGNYGYTF. Written as DNA, the CDR3 is TGTGCCAGCAGTTACGGGACAGGGGGCAACTATGGCTACACCTTC.

This clone was recorded only once. The chain combines TRBV30 with TRBJ1-6; D not certain. The CDR3 has 15 residues. Germline V gene sequence: CDR1 GTSNPN, CDR2 SVGIG (reference sequence). Trimming stripped 0 bases from V and 0 bases from J, with 6 bases between. In DNA form, the CDR3 reads TGTGCCTGGAGTGTTGAGAGCTCCTATAATTCACCCCTCCACTTT. Translated: CAWSVESSYNSPLHF.

This chain uses TRBV12-5 with TRBJ1-2, with 7 bases lining up with TRBD1. V shed 2 bases and J 7 bases; nucleotides not matched to a gene: 16. Germline V CDR1 and CDR2: LGHNT, FRNRAP. The CDR3 length is 17 residues. CDR3 nucleotide sequence: TGTGCTAGTGGTTTGATAACTACAGGGGTTCGAATGCGTGGCTACACCTTC. It specifies CASGLITTGVRMRGYTF. Looking up the rest from reference TRBV12-5 and TRBJ1-2 gives the full variable domain: DARVTQTPRHKVTEMGQEVTMRCQPILGHNTVFWYRQTMMQGLELLAYFRNRAPLDDSGMPKDRFSAEMPDATLATLKIQPSEPRDSAVYFCASGLITTGVRMRGYTFGSGTRLTVV.

This clone was seen just once. The chain combines TRBV9 with TRBJ2-2, with D possibly matching TRBD1 (5 bases). Germline V gene lookup returns CDR1 SGDLS and CDR2 YYNGEE. Trimming left V 5 bases short and J 0 bases short, with 8 bases between. CDR3 length: 14 amino acids. In DNA, the CDR3 is TGTGCCAGCAGGGACACCTCGAACACCGGGGAGCTGTTTTTT. Residues: CASRDTSNTGELFF.

The J gene is TRBJ1-4, the V gene TRBV19; 7 bases are a match to TRBD1. Germline values: CDR1 LNHDA, CDR2 SQIVND (reference sequence). The trim removed 5 bases at V and 0 bases at J, leaving 9 bases unmatched. The CDR3 extends over 17 amino acids. CDR3 coding DNA: TGTGCCAGTAGTGCCCGACAGGGAGGTACAACTAATGAAAAACTGTTTTTT. Amino acid sequence: CASSARQGGTTNEKLFF.

V and J are TRBV7-9 and TRBJ2-7; TRBD2 matches at 7 bases. Germline CDR1 is SEHNR and CDR2 is FQNEAQ (reference sequence). J gave up 4 bases and V 5 bases, and 8 bases lay outside the gene matches. The length of the CDR3 is 14 residues. The CDR3 sequence: CASSTTAGDYEQYF. CDR3 DNA sequence: TGTGCCAGCAGCACGACCGCGGGAGATTACGAGCAGTACTTC.

The CDR3 spells CAWSQVGFLGELFF. CDR3 sequence (DNA): TGTGCCTGGTCACAGGTGGGCTTCCTCGGGGAGCTGTTTTTT. This chain joins TRBV30 and TRBJ2-2; D is possibly TRBD1 (5 bases). CDR1 GTSNPN and CDR2 SVGIG come from the germline V gene (reference sequence). Trimming pared 5 bases from V and 7 bases from J, leaving 17 bases between. The CDR3 is 14 residues long.

This chain connects TRBV6-5 to TRBJ1-2, with D perhaps TRBD1 (5 bases). The germline gives CDR1 MNHEY, CDR2 SVGAGI. This CDR3 comprises 12 residues. The V and J ends lost 6 bases and 4 bases respectively, with 9 bases between them. Written as DNA, the CDR3 is TGTGCCAGCAGAGACAGCCTCTATGGCTACACCTTC. Translating gives CASRDSLYGYTF.

This clone was seen a handful of times. V and J are TRBV11-1 and TRBJ2-6; D not certain. CDR3 size: 12 residues. V was pared by 5 bases and J by 6 bases, with 5 bases between. Germline loops: CDR1 SGHAT, CDR2 FQDESV (reference sequence). The chain's CDR3 is CASSLLANVLTF. CDR3 coding DNA: TGTGCCAGCAGCCTGTTGGCCAACGTCCTGACTTTC. Supplemented by reference TRBV11-1 and TRBJ2-6, the full variable domain reads EAEVAQSPRYKITEKSQAVAFWCDPISGHATLYWYRQILGQGPELLVQFQDESVVDDSQLPKDRFSAERLKGVDSTLKIQPAELGDSAMYLCASSLLANVLTFGAGSRLTVL.

The chain combines TRBV4-1 with TRBJ2-1; the D is unclear. CDR1 and CDR2 from the germline V gene are MGHRA and YSYEKL. This CDR3 region has 15 residues. With 6 bases removed from V and 0 bases from J, the gap between germline ends came to 12 bases. The CDR3 DNA reads as TGCGCCAGCAGTCAACCTTCACACTCCTACAATGAGCAGTTCTTC. Amino acids: CASSQPSHSYNEQFF.

The chain uses TRBV30 and TRBJ2-6, with no clear D. Trimming stripped 4 bases from V and 4 bases from J, with 8 bases between. The germline gives CDR1 GTSNPN, CDR2 SVGIG (reference sequence). CDR3 length: 13 amino acids. In nucleotides, the CDR3 is TGTGCCTGGACAACTGCCGGGGCCAACGTCCTGACTTTC. It specifies CAWTTAGANVLTF. The full variable domain, rest sourced from reference TRBV30 and TRBJ2-6, is SQTIHQWPATLVQPVGSPLSLECTVEGTSNPNLYWYRQAAGRGLQLLFYSVGIGQISSEVPQNLSASRPQDRQFILSSKKLLLSDSGFYLCAWTTAGANVLTFGAGSRLTVL.

As regards this clone: At the DNA level, this CDR3 is encoded by other sequences in the same sample as well. The chain combines TRBV28 with TRBJ1-1, with D possibly matching TRBD1 (5 bases). The CDR3 runs to 14 residues. Trimming removed 3 bases at V and 1 base at J, with 9 bases between. Germline values: CDR1 MDHEN, CDR2 SYDVKM. CDR3 in DNA: TGTGCCAGCAGTTTGTCTGGGGCGAACACTGAAGCTTTCTTT. Encoded protein: CASSLSGANTEAFF.

The rearrangement uses TRBV6-4 and TRBJ2-2; no reliable D call. The CDR3 totals 13 residues. V shed 1 base and J shed 7 bases, with 7 bases lying between them. Looked up from germline, CDR1 is MRHNA and CDR2 is SNTAGT. The CDR3 sequence is CASSDFLLGELFF. For the CDR3, the DNA is TGTGCCAGCAGTGACTTCCTACTCGGGGAGCTGTTTTTT.

The chain uses TRBV6-1 and TRBJ2-7; 7 nucleotides match TRBD2. Trimming at V came to 4 bases and at J to 6 bases, leaving 12 bases not matched to a gene. There are 15 residues in the CDR3. Per germline, CDR1 MNHNS and CDR2 SASEGT. This CDR3 is CASSASGLPLVEQYF. For the CDR3, the DNA is TGTGCCAGCAGTGCCTCGGGACTACCCTTGGTCGAGCAGTACTTC.

This chain uses TRBV4-2 with TRBJ1-4; TRBD1 is a possible D gene (6 bases). The CDR3 consists of 15 residues. V was pared by 5 bases and J by 4 bases, with 14 bases between. The V gene's germline CDR1 is LGHNA and CDR2 YNFKEQ. The CDR3 spells CASSGRGAFNEKLFF. The CDR3 coding sequence is TGTGCCAGCAGCGGACGGGGGGCCTTTAATGAAAAACTGTTTTTT.

The chain is built from TRBV7-2 and TRBJ2-1; 7 bases agree with TRBD1. V lost 1 base and J lost 5; bases outside the gene matches: 5. CDR1 and CDR2 (germline): SGHTA, FQGNSA. CDR3 length: 15 amino acids. The CDR3 region has the DNA TGTGCCAGCAGCTTAGATTCGGACAGGCACAATGAGCAGTTCTTC. Protein sequence: CASSLDSDRHNEQFF.